The 5 T cell receptor beta chains in this list originate from one sample, sequenced in a study of blood T cell repertoires in COVID-19. The protocol was immunoSEQ multiplex PCR, while the TCRdb copy is restricted to in-frame clones and leaves out a portion. The top ten hold 16% of the sample, which has tens of thousands of clones, about 83% seen once. Specimen: peripheral blood. These receptors came from a man in his forties with acute or convalescent COVID-19.

The chain carries TRBV18 and TRBJ1-5; D is ambiguous. V was trimmed by 2 bases and J by 4 bases, leaving 6 bases between them. This CDR3 contains 13 residues. The V gene's germline CDR1 is KGHSH and CDR2 LQKENI. The CDR3 coding sequence is TGTGCCAGCTCACCAGGAGTTAATCAGCCCCAGCATTTT. Its translation is CASSPGVNQPQHF. Using reference TRBV18 and TRBJ1-5 for the parts outside the CDR3, the full variable domain is NAGVMQNPRHLVRRRGQEARLRCSPMKGHSHVYWYRQLPEEGLKFMVYLQKENIIDESGMPKERFSAEFPKEGPSILRIQQVVRGDSAAYFCASSPGVNQPQHFGDGTRLSIL.

This chain connects TRBV5-1 to TRBJ1-1; no clear D. Germline CDR1 and CDR2: SGHRS and YFSETQ. V lost 1 base and J lost 5, with 9 bases in between. The CDR3 sequence is 13 residues long. CDR3 in DNA: TGCGCCAGCAGCTTGAAAAAAGAGACTGAAGCTTTCTTT. Translated: CASSLKKETEAFF.

The chain links TRBV7-6 to TRBJ2-1; a weak D match, TRBD1 (5 bases). Germline lookup yields CDR1 SGHVS and CDR2 FNYEAQ. This CDR3 has 15 residues. V lost 1 base and J lost 1, with 8 bases in between. CDR3 bases: TGTGCCAGCAGCTTAGAGGGGAAGTCCTACAATGAGCAGTTCTTC. Residues: CASSLEGKSYNEQFF.

The J gene is TRBJ2-4, the V gene TRBV2; TRBD2 aligns across 10 bases. The CDR3 extends over 15 amino acids. V was clipped by 5 bases and J by 9 bases; unmatched bases: 10. The germline gives CDR1 SNHLY, CDR2 FYNNEI. The DNA for the CDR3 is TGTGCCAGCAGTCGCGAGCGGGAGGGCCGGGGCATTCAGTACTTC. Translating it yields CASSREREGRGIQYF.

J is TRBJ1-2 and V is TRBV12-3 or TRBV12-4; TRBD1 is a possible D gene (5 bases). The CDR3 is made up of 13 amino acids. V was shortened by 3 bases and J by 12 bases, with 17 bases between the two germline ends. As DNA, the CDR3 is TGTGCCAGCAGTTTTTGGGGCGGGGTTAGGCACACCTTC. Protein product: CASSFWGGVRHTF.